The 4 T cell receptor beta chains below all came from one sample that was sequenced in a study of OX40 agonist ivuxolimab in advanced cancers. Repertoires were generated with immunoSEQ multiplex PCR, while TCRdb's copy carries only in-frame clones and drops some. This table has approximately 72,000 clones, roughly 88% appearing once. The sequences come from CD4+ or CD8+ T cells sorted from blood, collected in a trial of the OX40 agonist ivuxolimab. These receptors were taken from an adult with an advanced solid tumor such as melanoma, head and neck, liver or kidney cancer.

The chain is built from TRBV10-3 and TRBJ2-1, with TRBD2 matching over 7 bases. The germline V gene encodes CDR1 ENHRY and CDR2 SYGVKD. With V trimmed by 2 bases and J by 8 bases, 9 bases remained unmatched. The CDR3 length is 15 residues. CDR3 DNA: TGTGCCATCAGTGAGAGACGCGGGAGAACCGATGAGCAGTTCTTC. Translation: CAISERRGRTDEQFF.

The chain has TRBV6-1 and TRBJ2-5, with no clear D. CDR1 and CDR2 (germline): MNHNS, SASEGT. Between the trimmed V and J ends, which lost 2 bases and 1 base, there was a span of 8 bases. The CDR3 has 14 amino acids. The CDR3, as DNA: TGTGCCAGCAGTGAACTGTCCCTCCAAGAGACCCAGTACTTC. It is translated as CASSELSLQETQYF.

V and J are TRBV5-6 and TRBJ1-4; D unclear. Germline V gene sequence: CDR1 SGHDT, CDR2 YYEEEE. The V end lost 5 bases, the J end lost 3 bases, and 8 bases lay between the germline ends. The CDR3 runs to 13 residues. The CDR3 region is CASSSSANEKLFF. The DNA for the CDR3 is TGTGCCAGCAGTAGCTCGGCTAATGAAAAACTGTTTTTT.

This chain connects TRBV28 to TRBJ1-1; no clear D. V was shortened by 4 bases and J by 2 bases, with 14 bases between the two germline ends. The germline V gene has CDR1 MDHEN and CDR2 SYDVKM. The CDR3 is made up of 15 amino acids. CDR3 in amino acids: CASSSQRAGNTEAFF. In DNA, the CDR3 is TGTGCCAGCAGTTCCCAAAGGGCGGGAAACACTGAAGCTTTCTTT. Variable domain in full (rest from reference TRBV28 and TRBJ1-1): DVKVTQSSRYLVKRTGEKVFLECVQDMDHENMFWYRQDPGLGLRLIYFSYDVKMKEKGDIPEGYSVSREKKERFSLILESASTNQTSMYLCASSSQRAGNTEAFFGQGTRLTVV.